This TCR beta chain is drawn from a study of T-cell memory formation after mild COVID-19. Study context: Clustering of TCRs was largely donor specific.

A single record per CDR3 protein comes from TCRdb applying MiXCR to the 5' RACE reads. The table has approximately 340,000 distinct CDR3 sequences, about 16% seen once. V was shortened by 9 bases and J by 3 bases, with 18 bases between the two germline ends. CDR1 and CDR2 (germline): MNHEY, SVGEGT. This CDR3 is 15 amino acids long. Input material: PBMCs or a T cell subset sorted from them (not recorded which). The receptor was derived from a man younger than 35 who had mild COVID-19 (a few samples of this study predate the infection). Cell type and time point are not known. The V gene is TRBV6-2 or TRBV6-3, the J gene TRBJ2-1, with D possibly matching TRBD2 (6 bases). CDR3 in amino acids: CASNATSSIYNEQFF. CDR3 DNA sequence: TGTGCCAGTAACGCCACTAGCAGCATCTACAATGAGCAGTTCTTC.